This is a list of T cell receptor beta chains from one sample in a study of vaccination and CD4 T cells after COVID-19. For these TCRs, the target antigens are not known. TCRdb re-derived calls from the PCR reads in MiXCR, one entry per CDR3 protein. The repertoire holds 12,000 or so distinct CDR3 sequences, about 50% seen once, with less than 40% in the top ten. The sample was CD4+ T cells from blood, cultured in vitro. Receptors were obtained from a human donor who had recovered from COVID-19. The CDR3 runs from the conserved cysteine through the conserved F or W. The order of the fields is J gene, V gene, CDR3 protein.

j_call: TRBJ1-5
v_call: TRBV5-5
cdr3_aa: CASSFVDRLNQPQHF

j_call: TRBJ2-2
v_call: TRBV7-9
cdr3_aa: CASSVGIHGGELFF

j_call: TRBJ2-7
v_call: TRBV7-2
cdr3_aa: CASSITGTGSYEQYF

j_call: TRBJ2-3
v_call: TRBV6-5
cdr3_aa: CASSYSPTLDTQYF

j_call: TRBJ1-3
v_call: TRBV2
cdr3_aa: CASSPPGGSTPYF

j_call: TRBJ2-7
v_call: TRBV2
cdr3_aa: CASSDLSYEQYF

j_call: TRBJ2-7
v_call: TRBV27
cdr3_aa: CASSLGMDRAYEQYF

j_call: TRBJ1-1
v_call: TRBV11-2
cdr3_aa: CASSTGTGNTEAFF

j_call: TRBJ2-3
v_call: TRBV7-6
cdr3_aa: CASSLRLSTDTQYF

j_call: TRBJ1-6
v_call: TRBV20-1
cdr3_aa: CSATASTGALNSPLHF

j_call: TRBJ2-3
v_call: TRBV20-1
cdr3_aa: CSASTGGQDTQYF

j_call: TRBJ2-3
v_call: TRBV7-9
cdr3_aa: CASSLAVGGGPDTQYF

j_call: TRBJ1-2
v_call: TRBV7-2
cdr3_aa: CASSLSIGATFYGYTF

j_call: TRBJ2-1
v_call: TRBV6-2/TRBV6-3
cdr3_aa: CASSLPLSGRDYNEQFF

j_call: TRBJ1-1
v_call: TRBV6-1
cdr3_aa: CASSVTENTEAFF

j_call: TRBJ2-5
v_call: TRBV10-3
cdr3_aa: CAIGSDRRGETQYF

j_call: TRBJ2-3
v_call: TRBV4-3
cdr3_aa: CASSQEGGTDTQYF

j_call: TRBJ1-3
v_call: TRBV20-1
cdr3_aa: CSARGQFSSGNTIYF

j_call: TRBJ2-5
v_call: TRBV12-3/TRBV12-4
cdr3_aa: CASTRRMFETQYF

j_call: TRBJ1-1
v_call: TRBV7-9
cdr3_aa: CASSTGTPSGDTEAFF

j_call: TRBJ1-1
v_call: TRBV6-5
cdr3_aa: CASSLDRYTEAFF

j_call: TRBJ1-1
v_call: TRBV12-3/TRBV12-4
cdr3_aa: CASTRATEAFF

j_call: TRBJ1-5
v_call: TRBV28
cdr3_aa: CASSLPRGVSQPQHF

j_call: TRBJ2-3
v_call: TRBV1
cdr3_aa: CTSSQEAPGLAGQLSSTDTQYF

j_call: TRBJ1-6
v_call: TRBV12-3/TRBV12-4
cdr3_aa: CASSLELNNSPLHF

j_call: TRBJ1-1
v_call: TRBV20-1
cdr3_aa: CSLPPRQGTNTEAFF

j_call: TRBJ2-1
v_call: TRBV24-1
cdr3_aa: CATSDALDSYNEQFF

j_call: TRBJ2-2
v_call: TRBV9
cdr3_aa: CASSLGSYNTGELFF

j_call: TRBJ1-6
v_call: TRBV30
cdr3_aa: CAWSGWDNSPLHF

j_call: TRBJ1-2
v_call: TRBV19
cdr3_aa: CASSSPGRANGYTF

j_call: TRBJ1-2
v_call: TRBV2
cdr3_aa: CASSRGQGDGYTF

j_call: TRBJ2-3
v_call: TRBV2
cdr3_aa: CACLRRNRSTDTQYF

j_call: TRBJ2-4
v_call: TRBV7-2
cdr3_aa: CASSLGREDIQYF

j_call: TRBJ1-1
v_call: TRBV20-1
cdr3_aa: CSAKPSGRGRTEAFF

j_call: TRBJ2-7
v_call: TRBV20-1
cdr3_aa: CSGKGTRNKNEQYF

j_call: .
v_call: TRBV6-1
cdr3_aa: CASSEQGQSYEQYF

j_call: TRBJ2-3
v_call: TRBV11-3
cdr3_aa: CASSVLGGASTDTQYF

j_call: TRBJ1-1
v_call: TRBV20-1
cdr3_aa: CSAREAAGTEAFF

j_call: TRBJ2-3
v_call: TRBV19
cdr3_aa: CASSSSRGTHLTDTQYF

j_call: TRBJ1-2
v_call: TRBV29-1
cdr3_aa: CSAGTGLGYTF

j_call: TRBJ1-5
v_call: TRBV19
cdr3_aa: CASNPGQGWQPQHF

j_call: TRBJ2-2
v_call: TRBV7-7
cdr3_aa: CASLSGGSTGELFF

j_call: TRBJ1-1
v_call: TRBV5-8
cdr3_aa: CASRLAGTGVTEAFF

j_call: TRBJ1-2
v_call: TRBV11-2
cdr3_aa: CASSLDRLGGYTF

j_call: TRBJ2-7
v_call: TRBV7-9
cdr3_aa: CASSLGLAGIRSGEQYF

j_call: TRBJ1-5
v_call: TRBV30
cdr3_aa: CAWSPGTKNQPQHF

j_call: TRBJ2-5
v_call: TRBV7-2
cdr3_aa: CASSLVGLGETQYF

j_call: TRBJ2-3
v_call: TRBV7-3
cdr3_aa: CASSLTWGRADTQYF

j_call: TRBJ2-3
v_call: TRBV21-1
cdr3_aa: CAKASGGDTQYF

j_call: TRBJ2-7
v_call: TRBV20-1
cdr3_aa: CSARDSGTSRSYEQYF

j_call: TRBJ1-2
v_call: TRBV4-2
cdr3_aa: CASSRPEVPATNYGYTF

j_call: TRBJ1-1
v_call: TRBV20-1
cdr3_aa: CSARSPSNTEAFF

j_call: TRBJ2-7
v_call: TRBV27
cdr3_aa: CASSSGAAYEQYF

j_call: TRBJ2-1
v_call: TRBV2
cdr3_aa: CASSEDRIYNEQFF